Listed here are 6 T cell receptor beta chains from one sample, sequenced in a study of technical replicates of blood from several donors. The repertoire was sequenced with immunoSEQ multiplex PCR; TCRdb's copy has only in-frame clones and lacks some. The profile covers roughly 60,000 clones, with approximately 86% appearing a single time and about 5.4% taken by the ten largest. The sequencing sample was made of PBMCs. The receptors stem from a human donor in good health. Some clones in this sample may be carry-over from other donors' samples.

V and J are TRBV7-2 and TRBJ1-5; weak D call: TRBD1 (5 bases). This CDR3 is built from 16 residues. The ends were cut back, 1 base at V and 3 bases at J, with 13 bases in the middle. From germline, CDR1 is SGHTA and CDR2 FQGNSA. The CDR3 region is CASSLGRGLNNQPQHF. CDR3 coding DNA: TGTGCCAGCAGCTTAGGTAGGGGCTTAAACAATCAGCCCCAGCATTTT.

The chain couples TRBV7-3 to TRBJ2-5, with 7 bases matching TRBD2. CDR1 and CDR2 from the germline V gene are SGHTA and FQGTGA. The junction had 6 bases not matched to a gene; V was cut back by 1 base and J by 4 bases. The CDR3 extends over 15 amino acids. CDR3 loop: CASSLRGGSAETQYF. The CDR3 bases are TGTGCCAGCAGCTTAAGGGGGGGAAGCGCAGAGACCCAGTACTTC.

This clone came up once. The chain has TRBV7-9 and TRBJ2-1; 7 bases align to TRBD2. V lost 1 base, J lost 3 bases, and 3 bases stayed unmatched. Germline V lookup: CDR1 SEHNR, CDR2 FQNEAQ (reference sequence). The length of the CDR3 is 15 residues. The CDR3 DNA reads TGTGCCAGCAGCTTAGGAACTAGCGACTACAATGAGCAGTTCTTC. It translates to CASSLGTSDYNEQFF. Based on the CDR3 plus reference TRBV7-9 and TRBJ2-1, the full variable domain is DTGVSQNPRHKITKRGQNVTFRCDPISEHNRLYWYRQTLGQGPEFLTYFQNEAQLEKSRLLSDRFSAERPKGSFSTLEIQRTEQGDSAMYLCASSLGTSDYNEQFFGPGTRLTVL.

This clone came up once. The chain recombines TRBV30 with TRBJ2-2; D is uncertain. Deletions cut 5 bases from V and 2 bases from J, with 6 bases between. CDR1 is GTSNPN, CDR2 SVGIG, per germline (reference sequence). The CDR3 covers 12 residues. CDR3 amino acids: CAWDTNTGELFF. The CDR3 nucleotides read TGTGCCTGGGACACCAACACCGGGGAGCTGTTTTTT.

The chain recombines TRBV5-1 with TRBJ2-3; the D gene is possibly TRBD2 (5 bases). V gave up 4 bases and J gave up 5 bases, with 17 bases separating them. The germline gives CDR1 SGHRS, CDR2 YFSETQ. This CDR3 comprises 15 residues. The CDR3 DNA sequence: TGCGCCAGCAGCCTGCAGGACTCAGCCAAAGATACGCAGTATTTT. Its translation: CASSLQDSAKDTQYF.

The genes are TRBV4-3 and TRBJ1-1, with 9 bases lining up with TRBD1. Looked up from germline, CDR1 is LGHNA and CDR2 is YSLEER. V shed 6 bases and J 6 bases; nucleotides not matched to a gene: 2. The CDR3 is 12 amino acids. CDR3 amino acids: CASRGQGPEAFF. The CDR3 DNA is TGCGCCAGCAGGGGACAGGGACCTGAAGCTTTCTTT.